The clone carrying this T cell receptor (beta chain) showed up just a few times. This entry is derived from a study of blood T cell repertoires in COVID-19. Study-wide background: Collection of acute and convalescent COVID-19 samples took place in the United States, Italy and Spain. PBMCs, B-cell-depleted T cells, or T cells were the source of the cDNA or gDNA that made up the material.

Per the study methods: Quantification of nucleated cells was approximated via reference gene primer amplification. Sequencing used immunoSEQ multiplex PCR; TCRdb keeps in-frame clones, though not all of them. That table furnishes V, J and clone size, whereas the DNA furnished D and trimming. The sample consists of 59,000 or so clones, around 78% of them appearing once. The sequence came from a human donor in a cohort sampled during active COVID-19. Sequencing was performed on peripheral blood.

This CDR3 is CASSPGTGSLGEAFF. CDR3 bases: TGCGCCAGCAGTCCCGGGACAGGGAGTCTCGGGGAAGCTTTCTTT. The rearrangement links TRBV10-1 to TRBJ1-1, with 9 bases identical to TRBD1. The junction had 12 bases not matched to a gene; V was cut back by 5 bases and J by 8 bases. This CDR3 has 15 amino acids. From germline, CDR1 is WNHNN and CDR2 SYGVQD (reference sequence).